The 27 T cell receptor beta chains listed next were all sequenced from one sample in a study of vaccination and CD4 T cells after COVID-19. TCRdb reprocessed the PCR reads via MiXCR and lists one record per CDR3 protein. Of 25,000 to 35,000 distinct CDR3 sequences in the sample, approximately 49% were seen once. The time point denotes: late sampling 161 to 241 days after vaccination in a few convalescent patients. The sample in question was CD4+ T cells from blood, obtained about 7 months after SARS-CoV-2 vaccination. Receptors were obtained from a human donor who had recovered from COVID-19.

The chain combines TRBV24-1 with TRBJ1-2; D not certain. The length of the CDR3 is 13 residues. Trimming cost V 2 bases and J 7 bases, with 10 bases left between them. CDR1 KGHDR and CDR2 SFDVKD come from the germline V gene. DNA for the CDR3: TGTGCCACCAGTGATTCCCCCAGTCGTGGCTACACCTTC. This sequence encodes CATSDSPSRGYTF.

The chain couples TRBV15 to TRBJ2-5; TRBD1 matches at 10 bases. CDR1 is LNHNV and CDR2 is YYDKDF in the germline V gene (reference sequence). The CDR3 is made up of 17 amino acids. Germline trimming cut 2 bases from V and 5 bases from J; bases unmatched to any gene: 11. The CDR3 loop reads CATSRLGHGQGGETQYF. The DNA for the CDR3 is TGTGCCACCAGCAGACTAGGGCACGGACAGGGGGGCGAGACCCAGTACTTC. Full variable domain (rest looked up from reference TRBV15 and TRBJ2-5): DAMVIQNPRYQVTQFGKPVTLSCSQTLNHNVMYWYQQKSSQAPKLLFHYYDKDFNNEADTPDNFQSRRPNTSFCFLDIRSPGLGDTAMYLCATSRLGHGQGGETQYFGPGTRLLVL.

Only one count was recorded for this clonotype. The chain couples TRBV6-1 to TRBJ1-1; 11 bases fit TRBD1. V was pared by 6 bases and J by 7 bases, with 10 bases of the junction left unmatched. Per the germline V gene, CDR1 is MNHNS and CDR2 is SASEGT. The CDR3 consists of 15 residues. CDR3 coding DNA: TGTGCCAGCAGGGGTACGGACAGGGGGCACGTTGAAGCTTTCTTT. Translated, it gives CASRGTDRGHVEAFF.

The chain joins TRBV28 to TRBJ2-2; D gene unclear. CDR1 is MDHEN, CDR2 SYDVKM, per germline. V was pared by 5 bases and J by 2 bases, with 15 bases between. This CDR3 has 16 residues. The CDR3 spells CASSNHTGRNTGELFF. The CDR3 nucleotides read TGTGCCAGCAGTAACCATACCGGCAGAAACACCGGGGAGCTGTTTTTT. The entire variable domain, with the rest obtained from reference TRBV28 and TRBJ2-2, is as follows: DVKVTQSSRYLVKRTGEKVFLECVQDMDHENMFWYRQDPGLGLRLIYFSYDVKMKEKGDIPEGYSVSREKKERFSLILESASTNQTSMYLCASSNHTGRNTGELFFGEGSRLTVL.

The DNA of the CDR3 is TGTGCCAGCAGCCACCGGGAGGGGAACACTGAAGCTTTCTTT. Amino acids: CASSHREGNTEAFF. The chain employs TRBV7-3 and TRBJ1-1; D remains ambiguous. V dropped 5 bases and J dropped 1 base, with 11 bases sitting between them. Germline V lookup: CDR1 SGHTA, CDR2 FQGTGA. The CDR3 runs 14 residues.

This clonotype was detected once. V gene TRBV10-3 combines with J gene TRBJ2-3; D is perhaps TRBD1 (5 bases). Germline V gene lookup returns CDR1 ENHRY and CDR2 SYGVKD. Deletions cut 3 bases from V and 2 bases from J, with 15 bases between. The CDR3 sequence is 16 residues long. CDR3 sequence (DNA): TGTGCCATCAGTGACAGTCGTAGCAGGGCCACAGATACGCAGTATTTT. It translates to CAISDSRSRATDTQYF.

The gene calls are TRBV20-1 and TRBJ2-7; TRBD2 is a possible D gene (6 bases). Trimming left V 6 bases short and J 1 base short, with 19 bases between. The CDR3 is 15 residues long. Germline-derived CDR1 and CDR2 are DFQATT and SNEGSKA (reference sequence). The CDR3 reads CSAKRGGRGSYEQYF. CDR3 DNA: TGCAGTGCGAAACGGGGAGGCCGAGGATCCTACGAGCAGTACTTC.

This clonotype showed up just a few times. This chain uses TRBV2 with TRBJ2-5; no definite D call. The CDR3 totals 9 residues. V shed 7 bases and J shed 3 bases, with 0 bases lying between them. Per the germline V gene, CDR1 is SNHLY and CDR2 is FYNNEI. CDR3 sequence reads: CASKETQYF. CDR3 bases: TGTGCCAGCAAAGAGACCCAGTACTTC. The full variable domain, with the rest looked up from reference TRBV2 and TRBJ2-5, is EPEVTQTPSHQVTQMGQEVILRCVPISNHLYFYWYRQILGQKVEFLVSFYNNEISEKSEIFDDQFSVERPDGSNFTLKIRSTKLEDSAMYFCASKETQYFGPGTRLLVL.

The rearrangement joins TRBV21-1 to TRBJ2-3; TRBD1, the table's D call, was not compared with the DNA. TRBV21-1 is a recognized pseudogene. The CDR3 has 16 amino acids. The CDR3 protein is CASSKSREVSTDTQYF. Here the CDR3 DNA reads TGTGCCAGCAGCAAATCCCGGGAGGTTAGCACAGATACGCAGTATTTT.

The chain couples TRBV7-7 to TRBJ2-3; TRBD2 matches 12 bases. Germline V gene data show CDR1 as SSHAT and CDR2 as FNYEAQ (reference sequence). J lost 11 bases, V lost 5 bases, and 23 bases had no gene match. This CDR3 region has 19 residues. The CDR3 DNA reads TGTGCCAGCAGCCAAGGGAGGACTAGCGGGATCCCCTCGCCGGGGGGGCAGTATTTT. Amino acids: CASSQGRTSGIPSPGGQYF. Supplemented by reference TRBV7-7 and TRBJ2-3, the full variable domain reads GAGVSQSPRYKVTKRGQDVTLRCDPISSHATLYWYQQALGQGPEFLTYFNYEAQPDKSGLPSDRFSAERPEGSISTLTIQRTEQRDSAMYRCASSQGRTSGIPSPGGQYFGPGTRLTVL.

This clonotype is medium-sized by share. The genes are TRBV15 and TRBJ2-7; no clear D gene. CDR1 and CDR2 from the germline V gene are LNHNV and YYDKDF (reference sequence). The CDR3 extends over 13 amino acids. V was pared by 0 bases and J by 6 bases, with 9 bases between. CDR3 coding DNA: TGTGCCACCAGCAGAGACATTGTACGCGAGCAGTACTTC. Its protein is CATSRDIVREQYF. The complete variable domain, with remaining parts taken from reference TRBV15 and TRBJ2-7, reads DAMVIQNPRYQVTQFGKPVTLSCSQTLNHNVMYWYQQKSSQAPKLLFHYYDKDFNNEADTPDNFQSRRPNTSFCFLDIRSPGLGDTAMYLCATSRDIVREQYFGPGTRLTVT.

The V gene is TRBV20-1, the J gene TRBJ2-7; 13 bases line up with TRBD2. The CDR3 consists of 14 residues. Germline V gene lookup returns CDR1 DFQATT and CDR2 SNEGSKA (reference sequence). V trimming: 4 bases; J trimming: 6 bases; junction bases outside the gene matches: 6. The CDR3 DNA sequence: TGCAGTGCTATTAGGACTAGCGGGAGACGCGAGCAGTACTTC. This sequence encodes CSAIRTSGRREQYF.

The rearrangement joins TRBV7-2 to TRBJ2-5, with D hard to call. V shed 4 bases and J shed 5 bases, with 14 bases lying between them. This CDR3 is built from 14 residues. Germline V gene data show CDR1 as SGHTA and CDR2 as FQGNSA. The CDR3 nucleotides are TGTGCCAGCAGCTCCCTACTCGGTCCGGAGACCCAGTACTTC. This sequence encodes CASSSLLGPETQYF.

The chain has TRBV27 and TRBJ1-5; 7 bases agree with TRBD1. Germline values: CDR1 MNHEY, CDR2 SMNVEV (reference sequence). V shed 10 bases, J shed 0 bases, and the junction held 6 bases outside the gene matches. The CDR3 has 14 residues. This CDR3 reads CATQGQNSNQPQHF. The CDR3, as DNA: TGTGCCACCCAGGGACAGAATAGCAATCAGCCCCAGCATTTT.

The CDR3 nucleotides are TGTGCCAGCAGTCCAAGGTCTGGTGGCTACACCTTC. Translated, it gives CASSPRSGGYTF. The chain combines TRBV7-2 with TRBJ1-2; D unclear. Germline V gene sequence: CDR1 SGHTA, CDR2 FQGNSA. This CDR3 has 12 amino acids. V lost 6 bases and J lost 7, with 12 bases in between.

This clonotype has a handful of counts. This chain connects TRBV2 to TRBJ1-5; no definite D call. Per the germline V gene, CDR1 is SNHLY and CDR2 is FYNNEI. The CDR3 is 15 amino acids. V shed 4 bases and J shed 3 bases, with 13 bases lying between them. CDR3 coding DNA: TGTGCCAGCAGTGTGACACACGGAACCAATCAGCCCCAGCATTTT. This sequence encodes CASSVTHGTNQPQHF.

This clonotype showed up just a few times. The V gene is TRBV20-1, the J gene TRBJ2-7; D might be TRBD1 (6 bases). Deletions cut 3 bases from V and 6 bases from J, with 15 bases between. Germline values: CDR1 DFQATT, CDR2 SNEGSKA (reference sequence). The CDR3 loop spans 13 amino acids. CDR3 bases: TGCAGTGCTAGGAGAACAGGGACAAGCGAGCAGTACTTC. This gives the protein CSARRTGTSEQYF.

This clonotype was observed a handful of times. The gene calls are TRBV20-1 and TRBJ1-2; TRBD1 matches at 7 bases. V shed 4 bases, J shed 4 bases, and the junction held 9 bases outside the gene matches. The germline CDR1 and CDR2 sequences are DFQATT and SNEGSKA (reference sequence). The CDR3 has 14 residues. The CDR3 region is CSAIRRQGGYGYTF. In DNA, the CDR3 is TGCAGTGCTATAAGGCGACAGGGCGGCTATGGCTACACCTTC.

This clonotype was seen more than once but under ten times. The J gene is TRBJ2-2, the V gene TRBV7-8, with 7 bases that match TRBD1. V lost 6 bases to trimming and J lost 5 bases; unmatched junction nucleotides: 9. This CDR3 comprises 15 residues. Germline V gene data show CDR1 as SGHVS and CDR2 as FQNEAQ. CDR3 coding DNA: TGTGCCAGCAGACCCCGACAGGGCCGAACCGGGGAGCTGTTTTTT. Translation gives CASRPRQGRTGELFF.

This clonotype showed up just a few times. The V and J genes are TRBV6-1 and TRBJ2-2, with a tentative D call TRBD1 (7 bases). Trimming took 6 bases from V and 4 from J, leaving 18 bases between them. This CDR3 contains 16 residues. CDR1 and CDR2 (germline): MNHNS, SASEGT. The CDR3 DNA sequence: TGTGCCAGCAGCCGTCGGAGGGACAGCTTCACCGGGGAGCTGTTTTTT. Translating gives CASSRRRDSFTGELFF.

The chain uses TRBV2 and TRBJ2-7; D not resolved. The CDR3 sequence is 13 residues long. Germline V gene sequence: CDR1 SNHLY, CDR2 FYNNEI. With 2 bases removed from V and 3 bases from J, the gap between germline ends came to 8 bases. The CDR3 DNA follows: TGTGCCAGCAGTGAATCGGCTATCTACGAGCAGTACTTC. Translation: CASSESAIYEQYF. The complete variable domain, with remaining parts taken from reference TRBV2 and TRBJ2-7, reads EPEVTQTPSHQVTQMGQEVILRCVPISNHLYFYWYRQILGQKVEFLVSFYNNEISEKSEIFDDQFSVERPDGSNFTLKIRSTKLEDSAMYFCASSESAIYEQYFGPGTRLTVT.

This clonotype has a handful of counts. This chain uses TRBV20-1 with TRBJ2-7; 7 nucleotides match TRBD2. The CDR3 is 13 residues long. V was pared by 0 bases and J by 4 bases, with 3 bases of the junction left unmatched. Germline V CDR1 and CDR2: DFQATT, SNEGSKA (reference sequence). The CDR3 sequence is CSARDQRDYEQYF. DNA of the CDR3: TGCAGTGCTAGAGATCAGCGGGATTACGAGCAGTACTTC.

This chain uses TRBV20-1 with TRBJ2-5; the D gene is possibly TRBD2 (6 bases). The CDR3 sequence is 16 residues long. In germline, CDR1 is DFQATT, CDR2 SNEGSKA (reference sequence). Trimming removed 1 base at V and 1 base at J, with 16 bases between. In DNA, the CDR3 is TGCAGTGCTAGAGGTCAGGCCGGGACTGGCCAAGAGACCCAGTACTTC. Its protein product is CSARGQAGTGQETQYF.

The chain employs TRBV28 and TRBJ1-6, with D unclear. The CDR3 contains 14 residues. The germline V and J ends were trimmed by 11 bases and 4 bases, with 15 bases remaining between them. Germline assignment: CDR1 MDHEN and CDR2 SYDVKM. CDR3 protein: CASFGVRYNSPLHF. The CDR3 DNA sequence: TGTGCCTCCTTTGGGGTTCGATATAATTCACCCCTCCACTTT.

This sequence joins TRBV20-1 and TRBJ2-7; 9 bases are shared with TRBD2. The CDR3 has 13 residues. Germline loops: CDR1 DFQATT, CDR2 SNEGSKA (reference sequence). Germline trimming cut 3 bases from V and 2 bases from J; bases unmatched to any gene: 2. The CDR3 sequence: CSARAGGPYEQYF. CDR3 DNA sequence: TGCAGTGCTAGGGCGGGAGGGCCCTACGAGCAGTACTTC.

This chain links TRBV27 with TRBJ2-1; tentatively, D is TRBD1 or TRBD2 (6 bases each). This CDR3 is 15 amino acids long. V was cut by 6 bases and J by 12 bases, with 24 bases left in between. In germline, CDR1 is MNHEY, CDR2 SMNVEV (reference sequence). As DNA, the CDR3 is TGTGCCAGCAGGACTGGGGGCGGAGGGATTTTCTGGCAGTTCTTC. Residues: CASRTGGGGIFWQFF.

This clonotype turned up a few times. This chain links TRBV7-9 with TRBJ1-1; a possible D gene is TRBD1 (5 bases). V was clipped by 8 bases and J by 6 bases, with 13 bases between them. CDR1 SEHNR and CDR2 FQNEAQ come from the germline V gene (reference sequence). The CDR3 covers 12 residues. CDR3: CASGDWGAEAFF. The CDR3, as DNA: TGTGCCAGCGGGGATTGGGGGGCTGAAGCTTTCTTT.